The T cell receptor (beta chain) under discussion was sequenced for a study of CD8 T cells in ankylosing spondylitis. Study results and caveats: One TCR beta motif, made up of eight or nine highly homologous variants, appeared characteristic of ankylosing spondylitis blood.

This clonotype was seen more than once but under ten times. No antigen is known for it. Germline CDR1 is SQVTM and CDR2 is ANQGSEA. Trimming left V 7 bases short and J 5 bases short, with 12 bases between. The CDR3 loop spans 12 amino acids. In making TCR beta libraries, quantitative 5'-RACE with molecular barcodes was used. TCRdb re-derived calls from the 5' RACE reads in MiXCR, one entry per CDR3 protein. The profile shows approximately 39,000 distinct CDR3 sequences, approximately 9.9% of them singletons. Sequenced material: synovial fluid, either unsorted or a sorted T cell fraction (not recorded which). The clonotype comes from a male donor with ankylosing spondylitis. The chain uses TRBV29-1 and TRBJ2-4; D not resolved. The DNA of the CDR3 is TGCAGCGCCGGATGGGATCAAAACATTCAGTACTTC. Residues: CSAGWDQNIQYF.